The 30 T cell receptor beta chains presented below share a single source sample, sequenced in a study of blood T cell repertoires in COVID-19. Data came from immunoSEQ multiplex PCR; TCRdb stores just in-frame clones and leaves some out. The table shows fewer than 110,000 clones, with about nine tenths occurring only once. The specimen was peripheral blood. Receptors were obtained from a young woman with acute or convalescent COVID-19.

The chain uses TRBV11-3 and TRBJ2-7; 8 nucleotides agree with TRBD2. CDR1 SGHNT and CDR2 YENEEA come from the germline V gene. After removal of 1 base from V and 4 bases from J, the junction contained 9 bases not matched to a gene. The CDR3 runs to 16 residues. The CDR3 loop reads CASSLGGRGARYEQYF. In DNA, the CDR3 is TGTGCCAGCAGCTTAGGCGGGCGGGGGGCCCGATACGAGCAGTACTTC.

The chain joins TRBV12-5 to TRBJ2-7; TRBD1 aligns across 9 bases. The CDR3 length is 14 residues. The germline gives CDR1 LGHNT, CDR2 FRNRAP. J was trimmed by 3 bases and V by 7 bases; bases with no gene match: 7. CDR3 bases: TGTGCTAGTGCCCCCGCGACAGGGGGCTACGAGCAGTACTTC. It specifies CASAPATGGYEQYF.

The chain is built from TRBV24-1 and TRBJ1-1, with D perhaps TRBD1 (5 bases). The CDR3 runs to 15 residues. Trimming removed 4 bases at V and 3 bases at J, with 14 bases between. The V gene's germline CDR1 is KGHDR and CDR2 SFDVKD. CDR3 DNA sequence: TGTGCCACCAGTGAGAGGGACTTCAGCGACACTGAAGCTTTCTTT. Translation gives CATSERDFSDTEAFF.

This clone was seen once. This chain links TRBV5-1 with TRBJ2-7; the D gene is possibly TRBD2 (5 bases). V was clipped by 0 bases and J by 2 bases, with 6 bases between them. The CDR3 consists of 13 residues. Germline CDR1 reads SGHRS; CDR2 reads YFSETQ. This chain's CDR3 is CASSLGLTYEQYF. The CDR3 DNA reads as TGCGCCAGCAGCTTGGGACTAACCTACGAGCAGTACTTC.

The rearrangement uses TRBV5-1 and TRBJ2-2, with 8 nucleotides matching TRBD1. Looked up from germline, CDR1 is SGHRS and CDR2 is YFSETQ. Trimming cost V 4 bases and J 4 bases; bases outside gene matches: 6. The CDR3 has 15 residues. CDR3 region: CASSGGQVITGELFF. CDR3 coding DNA: TGCGCCAGCAGCGGGGGACAGGTGATCACCGGGGAGCTGTTTTTT.

CDR3 sequence reads: CASSQDVLITSGTNEQFF. CDR3 DNA sequence: TGTGCCAGCAGCCAAGATGTATTAATTACTAGCGGGACCAATGAGCAGTTCTTC. The gene calls are TRBV4-2 and TRBJ2-1; 10 positions match TRBD2. The CDR3 totals 18 residues. Trimming at V came to 0 bases and at J to 6 bases, leaving 11 bases not matched to a gene. The V gene's germline CDR1 is LGHNA and CDR2 YNFKEQ.

The chain recombines TRBV27 with TRBJ1-2; D is uncertain. This CDR3 has 13 residues. Trimming cost V 6 bases and J 6 bases, with 14 bases left between them. Germline lookup yields CDR1 MNHEY and CDR2 SMNVEV (reference sequence). The CDR3 sequence is CASSRRVGDGYTF. CDR3 DNA: TGTGCCAGCAGCCGTCGAGTCGGGGATGGCTACACCTTC.

This chain connects TRBV28 to TRBJ1-2; D is unclear. Germline CDR1 is MDHEN and CDR2 is SYDVKM. The V and J ends lost 4 bases and 6 bases respectively, with 12 bases between them. The CDR3 extends over 13 amino acids. The CDR3 loop reads CASSSSDGNGYTF. For the CDR3, the DNA is TGTGCCAGCAGTTCATCGGACGGGAATGGCTACACCTTC.

Written as DNA, the CDR3 is TGTGCCAGCCGAGGTTCGGATGAGCAGTTCTTC. Translated, it gives CASRGSDEQFF. The J gene is TRBJ2-1, the V gene TRBV7-2; D remains unclear. Germline lookup yields CDR1 SGHTA and CDR2 FQGNSA. The CDR3 runs 11 residues. The V gene lost 8 bases and the J gene lost 8 bases, with 10 bases spanning the gap.

J is TRBJ2-7 and V is TRBV6-5; D gene uncertain. V dropped 5 bases and J dropped 2 bases, with 10 bases sitting between them. The CDR3 is made up of 13 amino acids. Germline V gene sequence: CDR1 MNHEY, CDR2 SVGAGI. The CDR3: CASSLTLTYEQYF. The CDR3 DNA sequence: TGTGCCAGCAGTCTCACTCTAACCTACGAGCAGTACTTC.

V usage is TRBV18 and J usage is TRBJ1-5; no clear D gene. The CDR3 runs to 15 residues. V lost 2 bases, J lost 2 bases, and 10 bases lay in between. Germline V gene sequence: CDR1 KGHSH, CDR2 LQKENI. As DNA, the CDR3 is TGTGCCAGCTCACCAACGGGTATTGGCAATCAGCCCCAGCATTTT. This encodes CASSPTGIGNQPQHF.

The V call is TRBV19, the J call TRBJ2-5, with D perhaps matching TRBD1 (6 bases). The length of the CDR3 is 14 residues. V was trimmed by 5 bases and J by 2 bases, leaving 12 bases between them. Germline lookup yields CDR1 LNHDA and CDR2 SQIVND (reference sequence). CDR3 sequence reads: CASSLGHLQETQYF. CDR3 DNA sequence: TGTGCCAGTAGTTTGGGACACCTTCAAGAGACCCAGTACTTC.

The J gene is TRBJ2-1, the V gene TRBV12-5, with a tentative D call TRBD2 (5 bases). V dropped 0 bases and J dropped 10 bases, with 19 bases sitting between them. There are 16 residues in the CDR3. Germline CDR1 LGHNT, CDR2 FRNRAP. CDR3 bases: TGTGCTAGTGGTTTGGTACTTACGGCGGGTCCTATGGAGCAGTTCTTC. It encodes CASGLVLTAGPMEQFF.

This sequence joins TRBV7-9 and TRBJ1-1; no firm D call. Trimming pared 1 base from V and 9 bases from J, leaving 12 bases between. The CDR3 contains 13 residues. CDR1 SEHNR and CDR2 FQNEAQ come from the germline V gene (reference sequence). This CDR3 is CASSLDFGGKAFF. In DNA, the CDR3 is TGTGCCAGCAGCTTAGACTTCGGCGGAAAAGCTTTCTTT. Variable domain in full (rest from reference TRBV7-9 and TRBJ1-1): DTGVSQNPRHKITKRGQNVTFRCDPISEHNRLYWYRQTLGQGPEFLTYFQNEAQLEKSRLLSDRFSAERPKGSFSTLEIQRTEQGDSAMYLCASSLDFGGKAFFGQGTRLTVV.

The J gene is TRBJ2-5, the V gene TRBV7-9, with 7 bases matching TRBD2. With V trimmed by 1 base and J by 1 base, 3 bases remained unmatched. The germline V gene encodes CDR1 SEHNR and CDR2 FQNEAQ (reference sequence). The CDR3 extends over 15 amino acids. DNA of the CDR3: TGTGCCAGCAGCTTAGTTCCTAGCGGCCAAGAGACCCAGTACTTC. It specifies CASSLVPSGQETQYF.

This clone was recorded many times. The chain combines TRBV11-2 with TRBJ1-2; D remains unclear. The CDR3 spans 13 residues. Per germline, CDR1 SGHAT and CDR2 FQNNGV. The V gene lost 2 bases and the J gene lost 2 bases, with 6 bases spanning the gap. The CDR3 is CASSLTENYGYTF. CDR3 nucleotides: TGTGCCAGCAGCTTAACAGAGAACTATGGCTACACCTTC.

The sample holds a few counts of this clone. J is TRBJ2-3 and V is TRBV4-2, with 7 bases matching TRBD2. The CDR3 spans 16 residues. The germline gives CDR1 LGHNA, CDR2 YNFKEQ. V was pared by 2 bases and J by 2 bases, with 7 bases of the junction left unmatched. The CDR3 spells CASSQRGLADTDTQYF. In nucleotides, the CDR3 is TGTGCCAGCAGCCAAAGAGGCCTAGCGGACACAGATACGCAGTATTTT.

The rearrangement links TRBV19 to TRBJ1-3; D ambiguous. This CDR3 is built from 16 residues. Germline assignment: CDR1 LNHDA and CDR2 SQIVND (reference sequence). Trimming took 0 bases from V and 0 from J, leaving 9 bases between them. The CDR3 is CASSIDWASSGNTIYF. The CDR3 nucleotides are TGTGCCAGTAGTATAGATTGGGCGAGCTCTGGAAACACCATATATTTT.

The V call is TRBV4-2, the J call TRBJ1-3; no definite D call. The germline gives CDR1 LGHNA, CDR2 YNFKEQ. V lost 7 bases and J 0 bases, leaving 10 bases between the germline ends. This CDR3 spans 14 amino acids. The CDR3 protein is CASNDKSSGNTIYF. The CDR3 DNA reads TGTGCCAGCAACGACAAGAGCTCTGGAAACACCATATATTTT.

The rearrangement uses TRBV5-8 and TRBJ2-7; 11 bases are a match to TRBD2. CDR1 is SGHTS and CDR2 is YDEGEE in the germline V gene. With V trimmed by 0 bases and J by 4 bases, 3 bases remained unmatched. This CDR3 is 15 amino acids long. As DNA, the CDR3 is TGTGCCAGCAGCTTGGTGACTAGCGGGAAGTACGAGCAGTACTTC. Translated, it gives CASSLVTSGKYEQYF.

The V gene is TRBV5-1, the J gene TRBJ1-5; TRBD1 matches 8 bases. CDR3 length equals 15 residues. Germline assignment: CDR1 SGHRS and CDR2 YFSETQ. V lost 4 bases and J lost 7; bases outside the gene matches: 10. CDR3 residues: CASSPWTGQEQPQHF. In DNA form, the CDR3 reads TGCGCCAGCAGCCCCTGGACAGGGCAGGAGCAGCCCCAGCATTTT.

In this sample, this clone turned up once. The V and J genes are TRBV6-5 and TRBJ2-1; TRBD2 matches 7 bases. Looked up from germline, CDR1 is MNHEY and CDR2 is SVGAGI. Unmatched junction bases numbered 5, after V lost 1 base and J lost 2 bases. The CDR3 spans 16 residues. The CDR3 region has the DNA TGTGCCAGCAGTTACTTGAGCGGGGCCACCTACAATGAGCAGTTCTTC. As protein: CASSYLSGATYNEQFF.

This clone was detected once. This chain connects TRBV20-1 to TRBJ2-3, with 7 bases that match TRBD2. V was clipped by 3 bases and J by 1 base; unmatched bases: 13. The CDR3 extends over 17 amino acids. Germline V gene lookup returns CDR1 DFQATT and CDR2 SNEGSKA (reference sequence). The CDR3 DNA reads TGCAGTGCTAGTCCGGGCGGGAGTGGGTTCGGCACAGATACGCAGTATTTT. It translates to CSASPGGSGFGTDTQYF.

In regard to this clone: Relative to the germline gene, one junction end is altered; a read error may explain this. This chain connects TRBV3-1 (or the pseudogene TRBV3-2) to TRBJ1-2; no firm D call. The CDR3 length is 14 residues. The V gene's germline CDR1 is LGHDT and CDR2 YNNKEL (reference sequence). DNA for the CDR3: TGTGTCAGCAGCCAGGAGGGAGTGAACTATGGCTACACCTTC. Its protein is CVSSQEGVNYGYTF.

The chain joins TRBV18 to TRBJ1-2; D is uncertain. This CDR3 spans 12 amino acids. Looked up from germline, CDR1 is KGHSH and CDR2 is LQKENI. With 3 bases removed from V and 2 bases from J, the gap between germline ends came to 4 bases. The CDR3 region is CASSPGNYGYTF. In nucleotides, the CDR3 is TGTGCCAGCTCACCGGGCAACTATGGCTACACCTTC.

The chain links TRBV28 to TRBJ2-7; 10 nucleotides line up with TRBD1. Germline V lookup: CDR1 MDHEN, CDR2 SYDVKM. The junction had 6 bases not matched to a gene; V was cut back by 10 bases and J by 3 bases. The CDR3 covers 13 residues. The CDR3, as DNA: TGTGCCACCAGCGACAGGGGGCTCTACGAGCAGTACTTC. It is translated as CATSDRGLYEQYF.

The chain joins TRBV19 to TRBJ1-5, with 9 bases fitting TRBD1. V was pared by 5 bases and J by 2 bases, with 7 bases of the junction left unmatched. This CDR3 contains 16 residues. The V gene's germline CDR1 is LNHDA and CDR2 SQIVND (reference sequence). For the CDR3, the DNA is TGTGCCAGTAGTCGACAGGGGGAGGTTGGCAATCAGCCCCAGCATTTT. Translated: CASSRQGEVGNQPQHF.

The chain combines TRBV7-2 with TRBJ2-1; 8 bases line up with TRBD2. Germline CDR1 is SGHTA and CDR2 is FQGNSA. V lost 6 bases, J lost 7 bases, and 8 bases stayed unmatched. CDR3 size: 14 residues. CDR3 sequence: CASRDPSGWNEQFF. The CDR3 DNA reads as TGTGCCAGCAGGGACCCTAGCGGGTGGAATGAGCAGTTCTTC.

Remarks on this clone: This CDR3 fails to terminate in the conserved phenylalanine or tryptophan, so it likely reflects a read error. The limits of the CDR3 on the DNA are not certain, so only TCRdb's listed CDR3 is given. The J gene is TRBJ1-2, the V gene TRBV12-3 or TRBV12-4; TRBD1 reflects the table's D call only, with no check against the DNA. Including both end residues, the CDR3 is 12 amino acids long. The CDR3 reads CASSYGQGSYTL.

V and J are TRBV18 and TRBJ1-1; D might be TRBD1 (5 bases). V was pared by 3 bases and J by 2 bases, with 10 bases between. Germline CDR1 reads KGHSH; CDR2 reads LQKENI. There are 14 residues in the CDR3. As DNA, the CDR3 is TGTGCCAGCTCACCGGGGGGAGGCAACACTGAAGCTTTCTTT. Translated, it gives CASSPGGGNTEAFF. Full variable domain (missing parts from reference TRBV18 and TRBJ1-1): NAGVMQNPRHLVRRRGQEARLRCSPMKGHSHVYWYRQLPEEGLKFMVYLQKENIIDESGMPKERFSAEFPKEGPSILRIQQVVRGDSAAYFCASSPGGGNTEAFFGQGTRLTVV.